One and the same sample provided the 3 T cell receptor beta chains below, sequenced in a study of blood T cell repertoires in COVID-19. Profiling relied on immunoSEQ multiplex PCR, and the TCRdb table lists in-frame clones only, not all of them. The repertoire includes about 86,000 clones, around 80% of them detected once, and around 29% sits in the top ten. The sample comprised peripheral blood. The origin of the receptors is a woman older than 75 with active or convalescent COVID-19.

The rearrangement joins TRBV2 to TRBJ2-6; D is perhaps TRBD1 (6 bases). CDR3 length equals 15 residues. V lost 3 bases and J 4 bases, leaving 10 bases between the germline ends. Germline-derived CDR1 and CDR2 are SNHLY and FYNNEI. CDR3 loop: CASSDQGSGANVLTF. The CDR3 bases are TGTGCCAGCAGTGATCAGGGGTCCGGGGCCAACGTCCTGACTTTC.

This sequence joins TRBV30 and TRBJ2-2; D gene ambiguous. The CDR3 extends over 13 amino acids. CDR1 is GTSNPN and CDR2 is SVGIG in the germline V gene (reference sequence). V was trimmed by 2 bases and J by 5 bases, leaving 9 bases between them. This CDR3 is CAWSLGVTGELFF. CDR3 sequence (DNA): TGTGCCTGGAGTTTGGGCGTAACCGGGGAGCTGTTTTTT. Together with reference TRBV30 and TRBJ2-2, the CDR3 gives the full variable domain: SQTIHQWPATLVQPVGSPLSLECTVEGTSNPNLYWYRQAAGRGLQLLFYSVGIGQISSEVPQNLSASRPQDRQFILSSKKLLLSDSGFYLCAWSLGVTGELFFGEGSRLTVL.

V and J are TRBV7-2 and TRBJ2-7; 8 nucleotides line up with TRBD1. Germline CDR1 reads SGHTA; CDR2 reads FQGNSA. The CDR3 runs 14 residues. The junction had 5 bases not matched to a gene; V was cut back by 5 bases and J by 2 bases. DNA of the CDR3: TGTGCCAGCAGCCGGGACAGGACCGCCTACGAGCAGTACTTC. As protein: CASSRDRTAYEQYF.